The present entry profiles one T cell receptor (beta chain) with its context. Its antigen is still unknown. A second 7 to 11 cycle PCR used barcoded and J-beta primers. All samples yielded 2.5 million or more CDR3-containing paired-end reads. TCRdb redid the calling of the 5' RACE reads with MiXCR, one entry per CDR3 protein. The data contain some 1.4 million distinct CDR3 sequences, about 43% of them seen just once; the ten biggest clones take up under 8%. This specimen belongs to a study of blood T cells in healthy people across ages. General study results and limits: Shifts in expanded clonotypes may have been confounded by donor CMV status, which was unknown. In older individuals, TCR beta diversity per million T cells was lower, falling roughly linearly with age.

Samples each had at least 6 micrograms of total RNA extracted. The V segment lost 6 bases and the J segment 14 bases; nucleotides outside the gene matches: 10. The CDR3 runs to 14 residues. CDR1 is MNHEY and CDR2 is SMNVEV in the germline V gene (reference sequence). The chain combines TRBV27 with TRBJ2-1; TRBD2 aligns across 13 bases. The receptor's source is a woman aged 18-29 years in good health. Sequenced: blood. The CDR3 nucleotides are TGTGCCAGCAGGGAACTAGCGGGAGGGCCTTGGGAGTTCTTC. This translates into CASRELAGGPWEFF.